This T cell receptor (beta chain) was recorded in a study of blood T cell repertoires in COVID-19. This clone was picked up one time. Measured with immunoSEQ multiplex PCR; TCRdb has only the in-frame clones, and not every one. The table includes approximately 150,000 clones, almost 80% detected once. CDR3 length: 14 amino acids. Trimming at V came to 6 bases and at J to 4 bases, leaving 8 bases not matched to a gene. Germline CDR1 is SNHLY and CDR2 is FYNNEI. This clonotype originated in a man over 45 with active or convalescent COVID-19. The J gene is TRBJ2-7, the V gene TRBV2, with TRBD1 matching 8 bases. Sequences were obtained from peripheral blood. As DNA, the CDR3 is TGTGCCAGCAGCATGGACAGGGTCAGGTACGAGCAGTACTTC. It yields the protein CASSMDRVRYEQYF.